This T cell receptor beta chain originates from a study of CD8 T cells in ankylosing spondylitis. Trimming took off 7 bases at V and 4 bases at J, with 10 bases between the two ends. Per the germline V gene, CDR1 is LNHDA and CDR2 is SQIVND (reference sequence). CDR3 size: 12 residues. This clonotype was recorded a few times. The antigen is undetermined. Points from the study as a whole: Disease-linked clones bore a CD8+ phenotype and were relatively rare in peripheral blood. As reported, disease-linked clones showed significant enrichment in matched ankylosing spondylitis synovial fluid. Ankylosing spondylitis blood appeared to be characterized by a TCR beta motif of fewer than ten highly homologous variants.

TCRdb redid the calling of the 5' RACE reads with MiXCR, one entry per CDR3 protein. The sample carries around 450,000 distinct CDR3 sequences, more than 25% recorded once. The clonotype was recovered from a male donor with ankylosing spondylitis. The sample consisted of blood, either unsorted or a sorted T cell fraction (not recorded which). The chain carries TRBV19 and TRBJ1-2; D uncertain. In nucleotides, the CDR3 is TGTGCCAGTATCGCCAGGATCTATGGCTACACCTTC. Translation: CASIARIYGYTF.